The subject of this entry is one T cell receptor (beta chain). The antigen remains unidentified. The sample is drawn from a study of T cell responses to AZD1222 COVID-19 vaccine. Only in-frame clones appear in the TCRdb table, and some are missing; sequencing was by immunoSEQ multiplex PCR. In the table there are roughly 53,000 clones, about 88% of which are singletons. The CDR3 spans 18 residues. Per germline, CDR1 MDHEN and CDR2 SYDVKM. The V and J ends lost 4 bases and 0 bases respectively, with 19 bases between them. Study results and limitations: Samples come after the peak T cell response, not at day 14. Of spike-specific TCRs, nearly half reportedly target regions left unmutated in variants. Only a handful of individuals given AZD1222 were seropositive at baseline.

This receptor was identified in an adult in good health. Sequencing was performed on peripheral blood, taken on day 0 of AZD1222 vaccination. The V and J genes are TRBV28 and TRBJ1-3; possibly TRBD1 for D (5 bases). The CDR3: CASSSGRAGISSGNTIYF. The CDR3 coding sequence is TGTGCCAGCAGTTCCGGGAGGGCAGGGATCAGCTCTGGAAACACCATATATTTT.